This TCR beta chain was observed in a study of cytomegalovirus exposure and HLA in healthy donors. Study-wide findings and caveats: In a later analysis, parvovirus B19, influenza, CMV and Epstein-Barr virus appeared linked to several top co-occurrence clusters. Under in vitro conditions, a few CMV-associated chains were confirmed as specific for CMV antigens.

PCR employed 60 Vbeta and 13 Jbeta primers. Sequencing was performed with immunoSEQ multiplex PCR; in TCRdb, only in-frame clones are kept and a portion is missing. The sample lists approximately 180,000 clones, 80% occurring once. Deletions cut 2 bases from V and 4 bases from J, with 8 bases between. Germline values: CDR1 LGHNT, CDR2 FRNRAP. The CDR3 extends over 14 amino acids. Concerning this clone itself: Antigen specificity is unknown.

Sample: PBMCs. The sequence was collected from a man between 25 and 39 years old in good health and CMV-seropositive. The V gene is TRBV12-5, the J gene TRBJ2-2; TRBD2 might be the D (6 bases). The CDR3 protein is CASGLTGGTGELFF. In DNA, the CDR3 is TGTGCTAGTGGTTTGACCGGGGGCACCGGGGAGCTGTTTTTT.